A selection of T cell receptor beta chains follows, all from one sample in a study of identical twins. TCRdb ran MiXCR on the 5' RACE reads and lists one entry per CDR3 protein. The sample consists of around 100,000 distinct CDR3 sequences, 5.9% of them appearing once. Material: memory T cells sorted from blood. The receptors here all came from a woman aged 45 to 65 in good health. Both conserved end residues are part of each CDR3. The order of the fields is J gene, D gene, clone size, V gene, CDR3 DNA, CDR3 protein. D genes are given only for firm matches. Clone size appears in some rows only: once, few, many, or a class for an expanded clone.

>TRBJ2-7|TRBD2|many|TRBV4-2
TGTGCCAGCAGCCAGGGGCCGGGACTAACCTCCTACGAGCAGTACTTC
CASSQGPGLTSYEQYF
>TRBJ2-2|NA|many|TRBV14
TGTGCCAGCAGCCAAAAGCTGGTGAACACCGGGGAGCTGTTTTTT
CASSQKLVNTGELFF
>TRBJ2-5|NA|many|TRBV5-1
TGCGCCAGCAGCTTGTCTACTAAGCTGGGAGAGACCCAGTACTTC
CASSLSTKLGETQYF
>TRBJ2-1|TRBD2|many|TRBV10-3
TGTGCCATCAGTGGGACTAGCGAAAGCTCCTACAATGAGCAGTTCTTC
CAISGTSESSYNEQFF
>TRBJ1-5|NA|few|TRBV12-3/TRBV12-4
TGTGCCAGCAGTTTAGCGCTATTGGGGGACCAGCATTTT
CASSLALLGDQHF
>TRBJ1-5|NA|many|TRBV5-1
TGCGCCAGCAGCCCGGTCGGGGGACCCCAGCATTTT
CASSPVGGPQHF
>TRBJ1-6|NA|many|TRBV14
TGTGCCAGCAGCCAAGGACAGGCGTATAATTCACCCCTCCACTTT
CASSQGQAYNSPLHF
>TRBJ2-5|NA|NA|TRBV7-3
TGTGCCAGCAGCTTAACGGGGGTCGGGGAGACCCAGTACTTC
CASSLTGVGETQYF
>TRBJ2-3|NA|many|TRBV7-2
TGTGCCAGCAGCGACACAGATACGCAGTATTTT
CASSDTDTQYF
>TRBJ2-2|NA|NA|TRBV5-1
TGCGCCAGCAGCTTGAGGCAGCCGGGGCAGTACACCGGGGAGCTGTTTTTT
CASSLRQPGQYTGELFF
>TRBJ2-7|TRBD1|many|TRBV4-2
TGTGCCAGCAGCCTCGGGACAGGGAAATCCTACGAGCAGTACTTC
CASSLGTGKSYEQYF
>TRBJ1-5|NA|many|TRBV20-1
TGCAGTGCTAGAGCTAGCGGGAGGAATCAGCCCCAGCATTTT
CSARASGRNQPQHF
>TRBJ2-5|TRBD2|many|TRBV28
TGTGCCAGCAGATCCGGACTAGCGGGAGCAGAGACCCAGTACTTC
CASRSGLAGAETQYF
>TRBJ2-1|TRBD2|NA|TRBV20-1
TGCAGTGCTAGAGGGCTAGCGGGAGTTCCGAATGAGCAGTTCTTC
CSARGLAGVPNEQFF
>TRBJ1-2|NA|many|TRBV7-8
TGTGCCAGCAGCTTAGCAGGGGAGCAGTATGGCTACACCTTC
CASSLAGEQYGYTF
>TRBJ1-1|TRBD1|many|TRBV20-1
TGCAGTGCTAGGGCCTCAGGGGGGGAAGCTTTCTTT
CSARASGGEAFF
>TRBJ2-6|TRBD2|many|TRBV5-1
TGCGCCAGCAGCCCCGGACTAGCGGGAGGTAGCTCTGGGGCCAACGTCCTGACTTTC
CASSPGLAGGSSGANVLTF
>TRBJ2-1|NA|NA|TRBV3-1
TGTGCCAGCAGCCAGGGCGGGCCGTCCTACAATGAGCAGTTCTTC
CASSQGGPSYNEQFF
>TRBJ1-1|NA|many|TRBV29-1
TGCAGCGTTAATCAACATCAGGGGTCTGCCACTGAAGCTTTCTTT
CSVNQHQGSATEAFF
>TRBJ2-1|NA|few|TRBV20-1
TGCAGTGCTAGCCACTCAGGGCGGGAATATTACAATGAGCAGTTCTTC
CSASHSGREYYNEQFF
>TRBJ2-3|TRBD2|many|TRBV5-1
TGCGCCAGCAGGAGGACTAGCTCCACAGATACGCAGTATTTT
CASRRTSSTDTQYF
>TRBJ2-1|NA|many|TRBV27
TGTGCCAGCAGTTTATCTACGGGAGCGCCTGAGGACAATGAGCAGTTCTTC
CASSLSTGAPEDNEQFF
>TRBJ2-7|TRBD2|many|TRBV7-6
TGTGCCAGCAGCTCCTGGACTAGCGGAGAGCCTTACGAGCAGTACTTC
CASSSWTSGEPYEQYF
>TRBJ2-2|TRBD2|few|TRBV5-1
TGCGCCAGCAGCTCAGGACTAGCGGGAGGGCCCGGGGAGCTGTTTTTT
CASSSGLAGGPGELFF
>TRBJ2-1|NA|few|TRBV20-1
TGCAGTGTTCGCCAGCGGACCTACAATGAGCAGTTCTTC
CSVRQRTYNEQFF
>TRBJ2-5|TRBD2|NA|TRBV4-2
TGTGCCAGCAGCAGGGAGCGGGGAAATCAAGAGACCCAGTACTTC
CASSRERGNQETQYF
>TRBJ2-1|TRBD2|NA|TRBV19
TGTGCCAGTAGTTCCAACCGGGACTATGGAGCTAATGAGCAGTTCTTC
CASSSNRDYGANEQFF
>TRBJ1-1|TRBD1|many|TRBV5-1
TGCGCCAGCAGAGGGACAGGGGTCATGACTGAAGCTTTCTTT
CASRGTGVMTEAFF
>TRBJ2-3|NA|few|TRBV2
TGTGCCAGCATCCTCGAGGCTGGCACAGATACGCAGTATTTT
CASILEAGTDTQYF
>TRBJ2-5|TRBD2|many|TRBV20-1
TGCAGTGCTAGCCCCACTAGCGGGAGTTCGGAGACCCAGTACTTC
CSASPTSGSSETQYF
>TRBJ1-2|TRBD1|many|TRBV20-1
TGCAGTGCTGGACAGGGGGCGGTCGATGGCTACACCTTC
CSAGQGAVDGYTF
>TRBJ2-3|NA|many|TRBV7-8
TGTGCCACCGGACCGCGGGCGGGAAACACAGATACGCAGTATTTT
CATGPRAGNTDTQYF
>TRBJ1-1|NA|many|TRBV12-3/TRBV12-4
TGTGCCAGCAGTTCCGGCCACTCGAACACTGAAGCTTTCTTT
CASSSGHSNTEAFF
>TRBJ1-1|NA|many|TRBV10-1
TGCGCCAGCAGAGGAACGGGGAACACTGAAGCTTTCTTT
CASRGTGNTEAFF
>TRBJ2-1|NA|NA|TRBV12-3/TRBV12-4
TGTGCCACCCGGGACCCCGACCTGAATGAGCAGTTCTTC
CATRDPDLNEQFF
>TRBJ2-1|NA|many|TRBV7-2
TGTGCCAGCAGCTTAGGGACTCCGGGTCCCGTTTCGGCGAGTGAGCAGTTCTTC
CASSLGTPGPVSASEQFF
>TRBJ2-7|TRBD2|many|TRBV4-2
TGTGCCAGCAGCCAAGATTTGGGGGGGACTAGCGGCATCTACGAGCAGTACTTC
CASSQDLGGTSGIYEQYF
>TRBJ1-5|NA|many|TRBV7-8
TGTGCCAGCAGCTTAGCCGCCAGCCTGAATCAGCCCCAGCATTTT
CASSLAASLNQPQHF
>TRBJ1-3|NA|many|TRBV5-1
TGCGCCAGCAGCTTGATGGGAGGACGCCACACCATATATTTT
CASSLMGGRHTIYF
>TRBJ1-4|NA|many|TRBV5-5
TGTGCCAGCAGCTCAGGGTATGGTGAAAAACTGTTTTTT
CASSSGYGEKLFF
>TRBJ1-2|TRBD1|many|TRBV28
TGTGCCAGCAGTTTTCAAGGGACAGGGGGCGATGGCTACACCTTC
CASSFQGTGGDGYTF
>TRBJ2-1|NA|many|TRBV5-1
TGCGCCAGCAGCTCCTTCAGTAGCGGTAGCTCCTACAATGAGCAGTTCTTC
CASSSFSSGSSYNEQFF
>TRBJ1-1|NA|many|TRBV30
TGTGCCTGGTACAAGAACATGAACACTGAAGCTTTCTTT
CAWYKNMNTEAFF
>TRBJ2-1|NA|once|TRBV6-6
TGTGCCAGCAATCCGGGGACAACCTACAGTGAGCAGTTCTTC
CASNPGTTYSEQFF
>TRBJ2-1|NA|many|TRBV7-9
TGTGCCAGCAGATTAATTGGGCAGGGGGGGCAGAGCCTGAATGAGCAGTTCTTC
CASRLIGQGGQSLNEQFF
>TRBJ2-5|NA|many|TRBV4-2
TGTGCCAGCAGCCAAGATAGAGGGACCCAGTACTTC
CASSQDRGTQYF
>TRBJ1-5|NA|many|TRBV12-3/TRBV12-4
TGTGCCAGCAGTTTTGCAGGGTCGGATCAGCCCCAGCATTTT
CASSFAGSDQPQHF
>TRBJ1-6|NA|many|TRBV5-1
TGCGCCAGCACCTCCGGGGACCACAATTCACCCCTCCACTTT
CASTSGDHNSPLHF
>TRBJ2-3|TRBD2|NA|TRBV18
TGTGCCAGCTCACCACCGACTAGCTGGGAGCAGTATTTT
CASSPPTSWEQYF
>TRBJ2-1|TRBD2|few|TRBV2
TGTGCCAGCATCGAGGGCAGGGGCGGGAGGGCCAGGAATGAGCAGTTCTTC
CASIEGRGGRARNEQFF